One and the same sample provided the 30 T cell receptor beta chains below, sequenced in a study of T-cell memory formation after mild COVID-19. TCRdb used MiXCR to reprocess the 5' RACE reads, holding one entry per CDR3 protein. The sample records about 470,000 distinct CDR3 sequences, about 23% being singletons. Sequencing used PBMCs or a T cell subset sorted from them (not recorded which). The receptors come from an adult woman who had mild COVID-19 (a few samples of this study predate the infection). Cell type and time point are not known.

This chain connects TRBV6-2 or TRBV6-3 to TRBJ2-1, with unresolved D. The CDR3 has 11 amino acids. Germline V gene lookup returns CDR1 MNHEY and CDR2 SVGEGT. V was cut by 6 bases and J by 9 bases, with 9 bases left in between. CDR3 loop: CASSHSGEQFF. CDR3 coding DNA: TGTGCCAGCAGCCATAGTGGTGAGCAGTTCTTC.

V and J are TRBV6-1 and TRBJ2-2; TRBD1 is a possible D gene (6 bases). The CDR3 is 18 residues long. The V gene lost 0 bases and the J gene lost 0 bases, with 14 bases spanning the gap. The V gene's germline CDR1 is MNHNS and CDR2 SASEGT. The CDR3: CASSEALMGAANTGELFF. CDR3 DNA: TGTGCCAGCAGTGAAGCGCTAATGGGGGCAGCGAACACCGGGGAGCTGTTTTTT.

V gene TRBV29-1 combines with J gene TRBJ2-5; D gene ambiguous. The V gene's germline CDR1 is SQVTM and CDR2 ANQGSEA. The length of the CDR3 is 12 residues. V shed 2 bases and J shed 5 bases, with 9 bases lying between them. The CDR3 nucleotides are TGCAGCGTTGAAAAAAGGGTCGAGACCCAGTACTTC. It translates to CSVEKRVETQYF. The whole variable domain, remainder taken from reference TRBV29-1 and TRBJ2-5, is SAVISQKPSRDICQRGTSLTIQCQVDSQVTMMFWYRQQPGQSLTLIATANQGSEATYESGFVIDKFPISRPNLTFSTLTVSNMSPEDSSIYLCSVEKRVETQYFGPGTRLLVL.

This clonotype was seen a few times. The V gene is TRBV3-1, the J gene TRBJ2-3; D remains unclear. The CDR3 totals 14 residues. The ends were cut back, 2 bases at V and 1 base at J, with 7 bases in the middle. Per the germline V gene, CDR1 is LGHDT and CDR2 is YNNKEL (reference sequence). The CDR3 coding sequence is TGTGCCAGCAGCCAAATAATCGGCACAGATACGCAGTATTTT. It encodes CASSQIIGTDTQYF.

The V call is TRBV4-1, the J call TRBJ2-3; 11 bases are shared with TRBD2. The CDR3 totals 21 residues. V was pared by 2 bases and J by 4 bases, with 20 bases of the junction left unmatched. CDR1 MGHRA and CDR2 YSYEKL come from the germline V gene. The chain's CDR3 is CASSQPNILAGVGQGSDTQYF. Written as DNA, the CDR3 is TGCGCCAGCAGCCAACCTAATATACTAGCGGGAGTAGGTCAGGGCTCAGATACGCAGTATTTT.

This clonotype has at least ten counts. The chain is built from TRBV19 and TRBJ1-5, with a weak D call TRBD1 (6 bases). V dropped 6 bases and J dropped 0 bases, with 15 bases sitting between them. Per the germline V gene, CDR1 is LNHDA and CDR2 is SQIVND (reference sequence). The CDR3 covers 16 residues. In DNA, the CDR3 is TGTGCCAGTAGCCAAGACAGGCCGTATAGCAATCAGCCCCAGCATTTT. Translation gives CASSQDRPYSNQPQHF.

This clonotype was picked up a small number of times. The CDR3 sequence: CASSFTRLLAGGSTDTQYF. In nucleotides, the CDR3 is TGTGCCAGCAGCTTTACCCGCCTGCTAGCGGGAGGGAGCACAGATACGCAGTATTTT. The chain carries TRBV7-2 and TRBJ2-3, with TRBD2 identical over 12 bases. V trimming: 3 bases; J trimming: 0 bases; junction bases outside the gene matches: 10. The CDR3 consists of 19 residues. CDR1 SGHTA and CDR2 FQGNSA come from the germline V gene.

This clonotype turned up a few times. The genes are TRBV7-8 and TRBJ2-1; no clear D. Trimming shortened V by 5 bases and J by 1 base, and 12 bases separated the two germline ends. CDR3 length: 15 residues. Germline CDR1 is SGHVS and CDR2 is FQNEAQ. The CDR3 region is CASSPPEKSYNEQFF. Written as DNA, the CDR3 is TGTGCCAGCAGCCCCCCGGAGAAATCCTACAATGAGCAGTTCTTC.

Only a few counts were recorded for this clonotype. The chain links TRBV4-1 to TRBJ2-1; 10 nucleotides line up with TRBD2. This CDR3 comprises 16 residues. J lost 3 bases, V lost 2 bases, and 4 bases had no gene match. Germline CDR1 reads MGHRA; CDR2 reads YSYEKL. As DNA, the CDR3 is TGCGCCAGCAGCCAACAACTAGCGGGGCGCTACAATGAGCAGTTCTTC. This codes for CASSQQLAGRYNEQFF.

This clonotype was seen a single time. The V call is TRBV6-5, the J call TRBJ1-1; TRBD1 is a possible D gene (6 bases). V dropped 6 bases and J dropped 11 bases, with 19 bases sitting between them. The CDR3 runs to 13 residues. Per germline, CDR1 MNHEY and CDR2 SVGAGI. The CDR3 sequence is CASSANTGYMAFF. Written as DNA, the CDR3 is TGTGCCAGCAGCGCCAACACAGGGTATATGGCTTTCTTT.

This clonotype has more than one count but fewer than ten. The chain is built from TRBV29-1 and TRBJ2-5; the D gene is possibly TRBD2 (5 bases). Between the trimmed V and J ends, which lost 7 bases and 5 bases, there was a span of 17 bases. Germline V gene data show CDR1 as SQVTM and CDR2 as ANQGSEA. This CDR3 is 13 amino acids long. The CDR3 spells CSALGGLGETQYF. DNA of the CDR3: TGCAGCGCCTTGGGCGGGTTAGGGGAGACCCAGTACTTC.

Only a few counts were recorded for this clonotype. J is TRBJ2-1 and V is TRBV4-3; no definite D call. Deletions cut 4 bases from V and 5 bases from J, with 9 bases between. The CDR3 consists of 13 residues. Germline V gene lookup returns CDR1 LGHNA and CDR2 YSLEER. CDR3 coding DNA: TGCGCCAGCAGCCCTCGGCACAACAATGAGCAGTTCTTC. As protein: CASSPRHNNEQFF.

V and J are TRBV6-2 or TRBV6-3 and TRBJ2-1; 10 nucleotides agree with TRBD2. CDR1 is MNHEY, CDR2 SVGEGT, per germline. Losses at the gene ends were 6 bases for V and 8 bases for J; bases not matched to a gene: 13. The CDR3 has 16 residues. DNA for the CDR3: TGTGCCAGCAGCTCTTTGACTAGCGGGCTATCGGATGAGCAGTTCTTC. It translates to CASSSLTSGLSDEQFF.

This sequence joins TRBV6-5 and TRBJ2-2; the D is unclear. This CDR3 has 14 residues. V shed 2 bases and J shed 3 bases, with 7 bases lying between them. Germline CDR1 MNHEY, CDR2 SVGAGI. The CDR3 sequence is CASSYGLDTGELFF. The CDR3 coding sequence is TGTGCCAGCAGTTACGGGTTAGACACCGGGGAGCTGTTTTTT.

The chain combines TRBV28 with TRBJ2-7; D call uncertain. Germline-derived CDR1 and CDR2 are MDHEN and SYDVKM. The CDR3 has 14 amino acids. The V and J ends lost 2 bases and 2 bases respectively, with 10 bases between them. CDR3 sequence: CASSLADPTYEQYF. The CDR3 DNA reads TGTGCCAGCAGTTTAGCGGACCCGACCTACGAGCAGTACTTC.

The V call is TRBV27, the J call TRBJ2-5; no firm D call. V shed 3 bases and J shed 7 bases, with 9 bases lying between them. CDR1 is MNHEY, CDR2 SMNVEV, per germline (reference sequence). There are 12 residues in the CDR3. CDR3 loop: CASSFTDGTQYF. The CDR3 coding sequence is TGTGCCAGCAGTTTTACAGATGGGACCCAGTACTTC.

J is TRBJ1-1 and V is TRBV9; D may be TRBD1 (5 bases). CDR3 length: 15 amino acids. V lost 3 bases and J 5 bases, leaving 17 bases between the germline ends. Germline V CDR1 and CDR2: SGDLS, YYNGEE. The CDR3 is CASSGMAGSRTEAFF. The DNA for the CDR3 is TGTGCCAGCAGCGGGATGGCAGGGAGCCGGACTGAAGCTTTCTTT.

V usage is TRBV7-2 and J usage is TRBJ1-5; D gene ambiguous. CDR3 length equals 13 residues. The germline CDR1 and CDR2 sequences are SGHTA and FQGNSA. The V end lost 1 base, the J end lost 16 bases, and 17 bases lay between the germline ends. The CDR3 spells CASSLGGSSPPHF. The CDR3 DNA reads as TGTGCCAGCAGCTTAGGAGGGTCCAGCCCGCCCCATTTT.

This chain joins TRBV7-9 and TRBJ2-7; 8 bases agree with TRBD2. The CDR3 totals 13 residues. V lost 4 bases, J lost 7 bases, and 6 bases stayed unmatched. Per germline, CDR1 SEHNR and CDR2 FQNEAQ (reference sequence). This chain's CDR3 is CASSSRGGGEQYF. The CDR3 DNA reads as TGTGCCAGCAGCTCCCGGGGGGGAGGAGAGCAGTACTTC. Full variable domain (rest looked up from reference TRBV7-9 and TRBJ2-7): DTGVSQNPRHKITKRGQNVTFRCDPISEHNRLYWYRQTLGQGPEFLTYFQNEAQLEKSRLLSDRFSAERPKGSFSTLEIQRTEQGDSAMYLCASSSRGGGEQYFGPGTRLTVT.

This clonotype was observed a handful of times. The CDR3 region has the DNA TGCGCCAGCAGCCCGGACAGGGGAACTCAAGCTTTCTTT. Translating gives CASSPDRGTQAFF. The chain has TRBV5-1 and TRBJ1-1, with 9 nucleotides matching TRBD1. Losses at the gene ends were 4 bases for V and 9 bases for J; bases not matched to a gene: 7. Germline assignment: CDR1 SGHRS and CDR2 YFSETQ. The length of the CDR3 is 13 residues.

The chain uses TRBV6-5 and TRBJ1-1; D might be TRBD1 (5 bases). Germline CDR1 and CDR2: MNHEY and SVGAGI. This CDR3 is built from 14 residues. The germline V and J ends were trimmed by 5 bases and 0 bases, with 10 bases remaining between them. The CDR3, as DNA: TGTGCCAGCAGTAGAGGGGACCTGAACACTGAAGCTTTCTTT. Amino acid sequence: CASSRGDLNTEAFF.

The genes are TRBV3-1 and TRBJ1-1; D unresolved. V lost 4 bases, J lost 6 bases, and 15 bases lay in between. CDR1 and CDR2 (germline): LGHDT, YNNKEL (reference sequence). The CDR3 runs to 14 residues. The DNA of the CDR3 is TGTGCCAGCAGCCCACGAGGTAGCGTATCTGAAGCTTTCTTT. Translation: CASSPRGSVSEAFF. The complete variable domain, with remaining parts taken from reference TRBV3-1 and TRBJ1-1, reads DTAVSQTPKYLVTQMGNDKSIKCEQNLGHDTMYWYKQDSKKFLKIMFSYNNKELIINETVPNRFSPKSPDKAHLNLHINSLELGDSAVYFCASSPRGSVSEAFFGQGTRLTVV.

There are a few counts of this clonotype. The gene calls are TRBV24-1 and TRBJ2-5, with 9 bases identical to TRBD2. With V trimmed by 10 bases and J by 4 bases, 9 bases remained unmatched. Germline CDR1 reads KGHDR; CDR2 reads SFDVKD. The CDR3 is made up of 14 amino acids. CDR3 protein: CATSPGAGGETQYF. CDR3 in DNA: TGTGCCACTTCCCCGGGAGCGGGAGGAGAGACCCAGTACTTC.

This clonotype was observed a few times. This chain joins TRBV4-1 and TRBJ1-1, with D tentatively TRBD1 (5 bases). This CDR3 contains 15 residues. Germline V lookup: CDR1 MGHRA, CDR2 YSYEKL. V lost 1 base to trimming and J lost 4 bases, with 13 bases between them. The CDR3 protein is CASSQGQGQLTEAFF. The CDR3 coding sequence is TGCGCCAGCAGCCAAGGTCAGGGTCAGCTCACTGAAGCTTTCTTT.

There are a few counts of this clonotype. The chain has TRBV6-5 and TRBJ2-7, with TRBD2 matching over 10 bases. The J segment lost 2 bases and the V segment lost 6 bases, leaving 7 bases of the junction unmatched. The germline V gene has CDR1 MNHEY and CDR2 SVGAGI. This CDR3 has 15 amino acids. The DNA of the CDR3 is TGTGCCAGCAGACATAGCGGGGGGAAACCCTACGAGCAGTACTTC. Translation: CASRHSGGKPYEQYF.

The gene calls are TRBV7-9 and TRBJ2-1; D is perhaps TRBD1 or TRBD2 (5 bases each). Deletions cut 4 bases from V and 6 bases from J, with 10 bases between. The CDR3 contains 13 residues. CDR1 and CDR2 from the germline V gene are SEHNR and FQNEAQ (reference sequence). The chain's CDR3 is CASSYGGGNEQFF. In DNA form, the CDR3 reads TGTGCCAGCAGCTACGGTGGGGGCAATGAGCAGTTCTTC.

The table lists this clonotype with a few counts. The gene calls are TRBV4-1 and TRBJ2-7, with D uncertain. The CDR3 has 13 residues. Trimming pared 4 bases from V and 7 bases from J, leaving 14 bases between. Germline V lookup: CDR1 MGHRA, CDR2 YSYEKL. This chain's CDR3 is CASSPNQVREQYF. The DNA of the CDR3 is TGCGCCAGCAGCCCCAACCAAGTCCGGGAGCAGTACTTC.

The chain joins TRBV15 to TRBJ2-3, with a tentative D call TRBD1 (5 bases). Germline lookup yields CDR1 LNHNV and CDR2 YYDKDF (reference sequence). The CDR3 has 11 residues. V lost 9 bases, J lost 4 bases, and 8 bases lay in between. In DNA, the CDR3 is TGTGCCACAAAGGGGCCAGATACGCAGTATTTT. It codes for CATKGPDTQYF.

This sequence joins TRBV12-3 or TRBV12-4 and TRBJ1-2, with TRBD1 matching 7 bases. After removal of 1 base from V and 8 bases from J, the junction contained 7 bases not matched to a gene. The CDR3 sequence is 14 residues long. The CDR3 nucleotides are TGTGCCAGCAGTTTAGTAGGAGGGGGCCAAGGCTACACCTTC. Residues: CASSLVGGGQGYTF.

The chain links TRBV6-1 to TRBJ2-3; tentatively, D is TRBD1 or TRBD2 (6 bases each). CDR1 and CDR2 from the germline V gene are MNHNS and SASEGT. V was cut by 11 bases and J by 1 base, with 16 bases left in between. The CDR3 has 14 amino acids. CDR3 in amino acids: CAVARGPGTDTQYF. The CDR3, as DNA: TGTGCCGTGGCCCGGGGGCCGGGCACAGATACGCAGTATTTT.